This TCR beta chain is from a study of identical twins (dated by TCRdb to between 2015 and 2016). The study in broad terms: To test whether fetal clonotypes persist, the study used deep sequencing on TCR alpha and beta repertoires from monozygotic twins, unrelated adults of various ages, and cord blood. Replicate twin experiments were performed at different times using different library preparation protocols to rule out contamination.

Libraries were built with 5' RACE. The sequencer was an Illumina HiSeq 2000. A universal primer binding site was introduced by template switching, and a unique molecular identifier was present in the final cDNA, enabling accurate counting of TCR cDNA molecules. Specific primers in the conserved constant-segment region were used to synthesize first-strand cDNA for TCR alpha and beta chains. Each cDNA library was double barcoded, with a SMART-Mk sample barcode plus Illumina barcodes, to control for contamination. Two successive PCR steps introduced TruSeq adapter sequences along with Illumina sample barcodes. Sequencing of the TCR alpha and beta cDNA libraries was done on the Illumina HiSeq platform using custom primers. In the authors' own workflow: Unique molecular identifiers were extracted from raw reads with MiGEC, and CDR3 positions were determined with MiXCR. For each individual, recombination models were inferred using an EM algorithm with the repgenHMM and IGoR tools. The tcR package in R was used for shared clonotype analysis, with sharing normalized by the product of cloneset sizes. To study raw recombination without the effects of thymic and clonal selection, out-of-frame nonproductive sequences were analyzed. Through fastp at Q25 and MiXCR, TCRdb rebuilt clones from the public reads, retaining in-frame beta chains. Every distinct CDR3 protein forms one entry, paired with its most common genes and DNA. The V and J calls and clone size come from TCRdb's table, not from the authors' own analysis. The sample table holds about 470,000 distinct CDR3 sequences, of which approximately 24% were seen once. The ten biggest clones cover 2.9% of the sample.

This clonotype was seen at least ten times. It has no known antigen specificity. No much larger clonotype is one base removed from it; base qualities were not supplied. Trimming leaves V shorter by 5 bases and J shorter by 2 bases, with the junction holding 8 bases beyond the gene matches. The CDR3 runs 15 residues from the cysteine to the phenylalanine. The sequence is cut down to CDR3 DNA, 45 bases in frame from base 1. Overall study results and their limits: Compared with coincidental sharing between unrelated individuals, out-of-frame TCR alpha sequences shared between twins showed an excess of sequences with low generation probability. Excess twin sharing in beta out-of-frame sequences was weaker because fewer shared sequences lowered the signal-to-noise ratio. Because the same donors could not be followed over many years, the conclusions depended on cross-sectional statistical analysis. Recombination models systematically underestimated out-of-frame TCR alpha sharing in monozygotic twins but agreed with sharing between unrelated individuals. Invariant T cells such as MAIT and iNKT could partly confound zero-insertion analyses, though diverse VJ usage argued against this for most clonotypes. Abundant cord blood beta clonotypes had fewer insertions, young adult naive repertoires showed a similar but weaker trend, and memory repertoires showed no such trend.

All donors were healthy Caucasians. The twin cohort consisted of three pairs of female monozygotic twins, all aged roughly 18 to 29 years. CD4+ and CD8+ T cell populations were isolated with positive isolation kits from Invitrogen. This sample also belongs to another study, concerning T cells expressing NK-cell markers. In that second paper, the authors write: Fewer than ten donors provided sorted CD3+CD56+NKG2C+, CD3+CD56+NKG2C- and CD3+CD56-NKG2C+ T-cell subsets, whose TCR beta-chain repertoires were profiled. Among the eight sequenced donors, only one was HCMV-seronegative, while the other seven were HCMV-seropositive. In several experiments an anti-gammadeltaTCR antibody was added to restrict sorting to alphabetaTCR-expressing T cells. For six donors, the dominant CD3+CD56+NKG2C+ clonotypes were among the top 10 CD8+ clonotypes and accounted for roughly 1.0-7.5% of CD8+ T cells. Those dominant clonotypes were again the most abundant among CD3+CD56-NKG2C+ cells in a handful of donors, at about 28.3-60.1%. Whether the expanded NKG2C-expressing T cell clones were specific for HCMV antigens was left unclear. The eight sequenced donors were randomly selected healthy volunteers, three men and five women. To determine HCMV serostatus, a commercial ELISA kit was used to detect HCMV-specific IgG in serum. MIGEC was used to demultiplex reads and group reads by UMI, and MiTCR was used to assemble and quantify clonotypes. To exclude erroneous sequences, only TCR cDNA sequences supported by at least two reads were retained. The tcR package was used for downstream repertoire analysis, and clonotypes were matched between fractions using CDR3 nucleotide sequence together with V segment. VDJmatch was used to annotate antigen specificity against VDJdb, with one amino acid substitution in CDR3 allowed.

The clonotype originates from a woman under 30 in good health. Material for sequencing was CD4+ T cells sorted from blood. The sequence links TRBV12-3 or TRBV12-4 to TRBJ2-7; 8 middle bases align to TRBD2. For the CDR3, the sequence is CASSPSGSTPYEQYF. The DNA sequence is as follows: TGTGCCAGCAGTCCAAGCGGGAGCACCCCCTACGAGCAGTACTTC.